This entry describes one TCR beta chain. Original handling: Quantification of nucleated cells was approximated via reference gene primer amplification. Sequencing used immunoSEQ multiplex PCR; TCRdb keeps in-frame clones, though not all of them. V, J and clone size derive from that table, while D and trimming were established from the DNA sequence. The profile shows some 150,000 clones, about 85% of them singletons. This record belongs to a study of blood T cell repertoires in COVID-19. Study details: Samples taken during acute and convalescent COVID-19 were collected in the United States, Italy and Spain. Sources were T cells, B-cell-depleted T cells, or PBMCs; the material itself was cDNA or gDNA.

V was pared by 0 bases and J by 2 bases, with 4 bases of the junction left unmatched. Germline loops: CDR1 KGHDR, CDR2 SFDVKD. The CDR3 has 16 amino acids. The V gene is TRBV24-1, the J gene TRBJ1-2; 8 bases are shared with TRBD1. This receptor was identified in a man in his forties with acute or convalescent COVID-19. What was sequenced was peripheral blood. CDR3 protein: CATSDLPNRGNYGYTF. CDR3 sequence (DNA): TGTGCCACCAGTGATTTGCCTAACAGGGGGAACTATGGCTACACCTTC.